A selection of T cell receptor beta chains follows, all from one sample in a study of blood T cell repertoires in COVID-19. Some clones are missing from TCRdb's copy, which holds only in-frame ones; the method was immunoSEQ multiplex PCR. The sample carries approximately 130,000 clones, roughly 72% recorded once. Sequencing input: peripheral blood. Every receptor here comes from a human donor in a cohort sampled during active COVID-19. Each CDR3 is given with its conserved first and last residue. The D gene is left open where the match is weak. Clone size is shown for a subset of rows, as once, few, many or a class of expanded clone.

clone_size	d_call	v_call	j_call	cdr3_nt	cdr3_aa
medium-sized	NA	TRBV4-1	TRBJ1-5	TGCGCCAGCAGCCCCCGACTGTCTGAGCCCCAGCATTTT	CASSPRLSEPQHF
few	TRBD1	TRBV6-5	TRBJ1-2	TGTGCCAGCAGCCCCCTGGACAGGGATGACTATGGCTACACCTTC	CASSPLDRDDYGYTF
few	TRBD2	TRBV18	TRBJ2-5	TGTGCCAGCTCAGGGACTAGACAAGAGACCCAGTACTTC	CASSGTRQETQYF
NA	TRBD1	TRBV30	TRBJ1-6	TGTGCCTGGGTTCCGGGACAGGGGCTATCTAATTCACCCCTCCACTTT	CAWVPGQGLSNSPLHF
NA	TRBD1	TRBV5-6	TRBJ1-2	TGTGCCAGCAGCTGGGACAGGGGCTATGGCTACACCTTC	CASSWDRGYGYTF
NA	TRBD1	TRBV2	TRBJ1-5	TGTGCCAGCAGTGATCAGGGACAGGGCAATCAGCCCCAGCATTTT	CASSDQGQGNQPQHF
few	NA	TRBV10-1	TRBJ2-2	TGCGCCAGCAGTGTCAGTAACACCGGGGAGCTGTTTTTT	CASSVSNTGELFF
NA	TRBD2	TRBV6-1	TRBJ2-7	TGTGCCAGCAGTGAAGCGCGTACGGGAGGGAACGAGCAGTACTTC	CASSEARTGGNEQYF
NA	TRBD1	TRBV7-9	TRBJ1-1	TGTGCCAGCAGCTTCGACAGGGCCGCTGAAGCTTTCTTT	CASSFDRAAEAFF
NA	NA	TRBV6-5	TRBJ1-2	TGTGCCAGCAGTTACTCGGAAACAGGGTCCTATGGCTACACCTTC	CASSYSETGSYGYTF
NA	NA	TRBV7-9	TRBJ1-1	TGTGCCACTGGCCACCTGAACACTGAAGCTTTCTTT	CATGHLNTEAFF
NA	NA	TRBV24-1	TRBJ1-2	TGTGCCACCAGCAGGGATCCCTATGGCTACACCTTC	CATSRDPYGYTF
NA	NA	TRBV5-5	TRBJ2-7	TGTGCCAGCAGCTGGGGGGTCACAAACTCCTACGAGCAGTACTTC	CASSWGVTNSYEQYF
NA	TRBD1	TRBV24-1	TRBJ2-7	TGTGCCACCAGCCGCTCCGGGACAGGGTTCCACGAGCAGTACTTC	CATSRSGTGFHEQYF
NA	NA	TRBV9	TRBJ2-7	TGTGCCAGCAGCGTAGAGGGGACACCCTCGCACGAGCAGTACTTC	CASSVEGTPSHEQYF
NA	TRBD1	TRBV30	TRBJ2-7	TGTGCCTGGACGCGGACAGGGAATTCCTACGAGCAGTACTTC	CAWTRTGNSYEQYF